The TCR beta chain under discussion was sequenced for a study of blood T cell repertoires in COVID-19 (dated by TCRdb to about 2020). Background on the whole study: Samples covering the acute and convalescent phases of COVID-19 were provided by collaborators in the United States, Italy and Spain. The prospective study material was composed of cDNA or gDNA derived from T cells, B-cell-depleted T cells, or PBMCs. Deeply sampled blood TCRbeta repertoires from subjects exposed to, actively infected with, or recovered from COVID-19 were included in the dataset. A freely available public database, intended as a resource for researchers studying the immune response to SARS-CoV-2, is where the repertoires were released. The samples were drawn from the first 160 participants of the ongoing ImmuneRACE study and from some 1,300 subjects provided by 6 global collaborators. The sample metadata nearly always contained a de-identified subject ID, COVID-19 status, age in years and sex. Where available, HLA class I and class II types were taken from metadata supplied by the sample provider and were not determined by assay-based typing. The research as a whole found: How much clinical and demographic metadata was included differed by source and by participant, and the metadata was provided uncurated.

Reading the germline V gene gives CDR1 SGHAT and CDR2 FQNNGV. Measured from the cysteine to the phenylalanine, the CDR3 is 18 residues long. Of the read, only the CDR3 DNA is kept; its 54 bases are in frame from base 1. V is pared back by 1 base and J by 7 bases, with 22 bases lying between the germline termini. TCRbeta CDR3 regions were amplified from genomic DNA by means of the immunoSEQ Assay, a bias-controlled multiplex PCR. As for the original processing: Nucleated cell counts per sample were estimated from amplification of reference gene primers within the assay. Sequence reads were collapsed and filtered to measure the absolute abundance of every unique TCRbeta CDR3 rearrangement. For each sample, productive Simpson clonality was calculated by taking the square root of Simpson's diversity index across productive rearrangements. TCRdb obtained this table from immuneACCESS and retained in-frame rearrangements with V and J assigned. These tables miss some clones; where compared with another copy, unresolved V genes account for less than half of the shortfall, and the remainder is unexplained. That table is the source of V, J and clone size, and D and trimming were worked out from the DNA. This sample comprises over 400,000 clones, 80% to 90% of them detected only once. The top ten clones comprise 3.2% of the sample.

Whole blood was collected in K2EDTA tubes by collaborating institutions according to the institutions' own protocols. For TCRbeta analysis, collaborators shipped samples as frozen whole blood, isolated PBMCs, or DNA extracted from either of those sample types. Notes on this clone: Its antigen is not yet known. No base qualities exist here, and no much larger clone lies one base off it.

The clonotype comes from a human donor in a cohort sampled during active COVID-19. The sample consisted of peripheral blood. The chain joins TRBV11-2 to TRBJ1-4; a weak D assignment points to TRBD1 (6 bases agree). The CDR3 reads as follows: CASSLAVFPGARGEKLFF. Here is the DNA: TGTGCCAGCAGCTTAGCGGTATTCCCAGGGGCGCGAGGTGAAAAACTGTTTTTT.